This TCR beta chain was sequenced during a study of T cell changes during pregnancy in multiple sclerosis. This CDR3 contains 15 residues. Germline loops: CDR1 LNHDA, CDR2 SQIVND (reference sequence). V was trimmed by 9 bases and J by 1 base, leaving 18 bases between them. TCRdb keeps only in-frame clones here, not all; method: immunoSEQ multiplex PCR. The table records more than 50,000 clones, roughly nine tenths of them present only once. The specimen was peripheral blood, collected before pregnancy. This chain uses TRBV19 with TRBJ1-1; unclear D gene. This TCR derives from a female donor with multiple sclerosis, enrolled in a pregnancy study. In DNA form, the CDR3 reads TGTGCCAGCACGCCCCCAGGCTTTGAGAACACTGAAGCTTTCTTT. Its protein is CASTPPGFENTEAFF.